The rows below give T cell receptor beta chains drawn from one sample of a study of cytomegalovirus exposure and HLA in healthy donors. Profiled with immunoSEQ multiplex PCR; TCRdb holds only in-frame clones, not every one. The profile shows approximately 160,000 clones, 77% of them singletons. Sequences were obtained from PBMCs. The receptors originated from a woman in her thirties in good health and CMV-seronegative. The CDR3 runs from the conserved cysteine through the conserved F or W. The D gene is left open where the match is weak. Size is stated for part of the rows, as once, few or many counts, or as a class when the clone is expanded.

clone_size j_call d_call v_call cdr3_nt cdr3_aa
- TRBJ2-1 TRBD2 TRBV18 TGTGCCAGCTCCTCCGGGACTAGCGGCTACAATGAGCAGTTCTTC CASSSGTSGYNEQFF
few TRBJ1-2 - TRBV11-2 TGTGCCAGCAGCTCGCAACACATACAGGGACCCAACTATGGCTACACCTTC CASSSQHIQGPNYGYTF
few TRBJ2-3 TRBD1 TRBV4-3 TGCGCCAGCAGCCACCATCTAGGGGGACAGATCACAGATACGCAGTATTTT CASSHHLGGQITDTQYF
few TRBJ1-2 TRBD1 TRBV10-3 TGTGCCAGCAGACAGGGGGAGCGGTATGGCTACACCTTC CASRQGERYGYTF
- TRBJ1-5 - TRBV19 TGTGCCAGTAGTATAGGGACAGACAATCAGCCCCAGCATTTT CASSIGTDNQPQHF
- TRBJ2-2 - TRBV7-6 TGTGCCAGCAGCTTAGATTGGGGAGGCACCGGGGAGCTGTTTTTT CASSLDWGGTGELFF
- TRBJ1-6 - TRBV27 TGTGCCAGCAGTATATTACACTCACCCCTCCACTTT CASSILHSPLHF
- TRBJ2-7 TRBD2 TRBV27 TGTGCCAGCAGTTTGAAGGCGGGAGCCTACGAGCAGTACTTC CASSLKAGAYEQYF
- TRBJ1-2 - TRBV11-2 TGTGCCAGCAGCTTAGAGCTTGCCGCCGCCGGTGGCTACACCTTC CASSLELAAAGGYTF
- TRBJ1-2 TRBD1 TRBV29-1 TGCAGCGTGCCACAGGGGGCTGACTATGGCTACACCTTC CSVPQGADYGYTF
few TRBJ2-1 TRBD2 TRBV9 TGTGCCAGCAGCGTAGACTCGAGTAGCGGGTACTATGAGCAGTTCTTC CASSVDSSSGYYEQFF